This T cell receptor beta chain is drawn from a study of neurological immune-mediated disorders. This clonotype was seen at least ten times. Its target is unknown. 5'RACE with 10-nucleotide random UMIs produced the cDNA. TCRdb re-analysed the 5' RACE reads in MiXCR, keeping a single row per CDR3 protein. The sample lists 52,000 or so distinct CDR3 sequences, over 3.5% occurring once. The sorted-subset TCR libraries were prepared using 1 million CD4+ or CD8+ T cells as the starting material. This CDR3 is built from 14 residues. CDR1 and CDR2 (germline): DFQATT, SNEGSKA (reference sequence). The V and J ends lost 5 bases and 10 bases, in that order; junction bases with no gene match: 8. General study results and limits: Phylogenetic grouping assigned the repertoires of 18 of 34 multiple sclerosis patients to a single related-CDR3 cluster, which may represent a signature.

This sequence originates from a woman aged 40 to 50 with multiple sclerosis. The chain links TRBV20-1 to TRBJ2-7; 16 bases fit TRBD2. The specimen was CD4+ T cells from blood. The CDR3 nucleotides read TGCAGTGCTGAGCCCGGGACTAGCGGGGGGGCCCAGTACTTC. This translates into CSAEPGTSGGAQYF.